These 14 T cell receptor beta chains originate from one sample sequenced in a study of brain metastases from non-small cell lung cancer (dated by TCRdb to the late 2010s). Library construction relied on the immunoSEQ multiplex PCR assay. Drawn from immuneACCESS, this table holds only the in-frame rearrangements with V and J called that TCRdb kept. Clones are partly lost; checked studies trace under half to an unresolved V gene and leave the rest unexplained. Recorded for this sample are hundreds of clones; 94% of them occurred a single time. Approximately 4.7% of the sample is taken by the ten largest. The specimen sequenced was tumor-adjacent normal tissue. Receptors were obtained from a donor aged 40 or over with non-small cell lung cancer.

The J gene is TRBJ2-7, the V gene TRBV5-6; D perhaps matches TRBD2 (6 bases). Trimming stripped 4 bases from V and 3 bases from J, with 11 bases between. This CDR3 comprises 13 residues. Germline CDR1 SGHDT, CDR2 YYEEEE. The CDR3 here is CASSPRDFYEQYF. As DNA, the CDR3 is TGTGCCAGCAGCCCTCGGGACTTCTACGAGCAGTACTTC.

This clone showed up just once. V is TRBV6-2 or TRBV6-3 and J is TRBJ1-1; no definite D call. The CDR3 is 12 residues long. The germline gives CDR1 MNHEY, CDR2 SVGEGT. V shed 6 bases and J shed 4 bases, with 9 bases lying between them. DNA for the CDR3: TGTGCCAGCAGCCCCCACAGCACTGAAGCTTTCTTT. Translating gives CASSPHSTEAFF.

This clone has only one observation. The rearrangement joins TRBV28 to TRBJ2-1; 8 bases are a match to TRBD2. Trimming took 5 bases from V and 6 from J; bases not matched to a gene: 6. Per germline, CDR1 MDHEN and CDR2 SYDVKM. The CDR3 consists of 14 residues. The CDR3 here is CASSPGTSTNEQFF. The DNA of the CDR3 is TGTGCCAGCAGTCCAGGGACTAGTACCAATGAGCAGTTCTTC.

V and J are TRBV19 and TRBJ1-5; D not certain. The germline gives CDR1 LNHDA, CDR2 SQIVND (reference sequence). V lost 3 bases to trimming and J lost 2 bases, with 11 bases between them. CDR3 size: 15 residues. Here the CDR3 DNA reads TGTGCCAGTAGTATGGTCAGAGTGGGCAATCAGCCCCAGCATTTT. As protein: CASSMVRVGNQPQHF.

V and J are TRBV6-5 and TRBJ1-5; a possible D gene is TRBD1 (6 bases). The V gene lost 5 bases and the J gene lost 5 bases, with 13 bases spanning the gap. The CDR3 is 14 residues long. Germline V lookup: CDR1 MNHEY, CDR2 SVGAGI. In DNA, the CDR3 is TGTGCCAGCAGTAAGACACAGGGTGATCAGCCCCAGCATTTT. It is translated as CASSKTQGDQPQHF.

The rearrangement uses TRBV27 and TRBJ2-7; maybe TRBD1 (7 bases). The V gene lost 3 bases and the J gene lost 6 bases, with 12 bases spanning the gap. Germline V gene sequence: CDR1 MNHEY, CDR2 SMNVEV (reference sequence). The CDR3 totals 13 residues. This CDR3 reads CASSFSGGGEQYF. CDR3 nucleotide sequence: TGTGCCAGCAGTTTCTCAGGGGGAGGCGAGCAGTACTTC.

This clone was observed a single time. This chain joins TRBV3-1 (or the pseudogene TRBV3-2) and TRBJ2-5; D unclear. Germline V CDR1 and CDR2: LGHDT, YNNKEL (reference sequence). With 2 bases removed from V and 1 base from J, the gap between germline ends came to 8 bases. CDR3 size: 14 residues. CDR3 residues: CASSQRQIQETQYF. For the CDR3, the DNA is TGTGCCAGCAGCCAAAGACAAATCCAAGAGACCCAGTACTTC.

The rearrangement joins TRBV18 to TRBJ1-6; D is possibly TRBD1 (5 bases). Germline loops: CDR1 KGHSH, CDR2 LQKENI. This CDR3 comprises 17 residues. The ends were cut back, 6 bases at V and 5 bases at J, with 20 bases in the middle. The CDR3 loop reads CASSPGPLAGNNSPLHF. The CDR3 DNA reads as TGTGCCAGCTCGCCGGGACCCCTCGCCGGCAATAATTCACCCCTCCACTTT.

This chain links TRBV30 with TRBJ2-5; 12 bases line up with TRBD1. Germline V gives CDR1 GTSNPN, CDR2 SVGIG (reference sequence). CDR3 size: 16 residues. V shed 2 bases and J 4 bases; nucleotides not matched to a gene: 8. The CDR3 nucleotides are TGTGCCTGGAGTTCCGGGACAGGGGGCCGAGCAGAGACCCAGTACTTC. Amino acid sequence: CAWSSGTGGRAETQYF.

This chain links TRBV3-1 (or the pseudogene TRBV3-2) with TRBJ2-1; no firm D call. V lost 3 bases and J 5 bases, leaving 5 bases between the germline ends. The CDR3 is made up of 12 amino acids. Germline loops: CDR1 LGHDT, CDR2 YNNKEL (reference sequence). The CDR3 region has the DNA TGTGCCAGCAGCCATTCCGACAATGAGCAGTTCTTC. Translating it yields CASSHSDNEQFF.

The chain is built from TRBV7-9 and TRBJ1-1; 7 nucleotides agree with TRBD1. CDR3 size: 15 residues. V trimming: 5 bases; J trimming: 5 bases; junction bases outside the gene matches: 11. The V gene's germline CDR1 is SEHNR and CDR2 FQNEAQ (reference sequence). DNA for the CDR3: TGTGCCAGCAGCGCTGGAGACAGGGTAGGGACTGAAGCTTTCTTT. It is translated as CASSAGDRVGTEAFF.

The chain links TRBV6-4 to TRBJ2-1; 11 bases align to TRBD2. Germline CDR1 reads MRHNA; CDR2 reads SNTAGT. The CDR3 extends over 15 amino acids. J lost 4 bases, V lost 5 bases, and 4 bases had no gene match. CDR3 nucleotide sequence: TGTGCCAGCAGTCCGCTAGCGGGGGGTTACAATGAGCAGTTCTTC. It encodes CASSPLAGGYNEQFF.

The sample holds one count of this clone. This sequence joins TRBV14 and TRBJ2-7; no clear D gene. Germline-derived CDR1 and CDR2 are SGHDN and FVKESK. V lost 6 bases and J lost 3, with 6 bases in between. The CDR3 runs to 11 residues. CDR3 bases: TGTGCCAGCAGTCGAAGCTACGAGCAGTACTTC. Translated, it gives CASSRSYEQYF.

The CDR3 loop is CASRGRGGANTGELFF. The CDR3 DNA follows: TGTGCCAGTAGAGGACGCGGGGGGGCAAACACCGGGGAGCTGTTTTTT. The chain is built from TRBV19 and TRBJ2-2, with 9 bases identical to TRBD2. CDR1 is LNHDA, CDR2 SQIVND, per germline (reference sequence). The V segment lost 6 bases and the J segment 2 bases; nucleotides outside the gene matches: 7. This CDR3 comprises 16 residues.